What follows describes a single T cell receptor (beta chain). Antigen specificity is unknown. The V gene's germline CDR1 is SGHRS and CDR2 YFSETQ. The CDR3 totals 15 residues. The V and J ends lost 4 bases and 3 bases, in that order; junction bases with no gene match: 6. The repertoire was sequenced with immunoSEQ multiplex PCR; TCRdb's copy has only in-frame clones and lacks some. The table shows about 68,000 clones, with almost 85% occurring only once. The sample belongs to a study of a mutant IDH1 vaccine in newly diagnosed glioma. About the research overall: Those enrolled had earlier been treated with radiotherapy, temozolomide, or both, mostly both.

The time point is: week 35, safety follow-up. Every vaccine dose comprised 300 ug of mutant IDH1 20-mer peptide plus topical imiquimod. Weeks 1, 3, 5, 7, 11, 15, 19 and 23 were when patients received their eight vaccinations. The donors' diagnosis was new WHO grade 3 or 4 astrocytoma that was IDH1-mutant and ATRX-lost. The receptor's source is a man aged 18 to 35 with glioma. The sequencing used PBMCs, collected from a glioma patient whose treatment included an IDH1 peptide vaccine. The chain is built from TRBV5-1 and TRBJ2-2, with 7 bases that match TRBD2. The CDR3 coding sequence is TGCGCCAGCAGCGAGCGGGGTCCCTACACCGGGGAGCTGTTTTTT. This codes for CASSERGPYTGELFF.